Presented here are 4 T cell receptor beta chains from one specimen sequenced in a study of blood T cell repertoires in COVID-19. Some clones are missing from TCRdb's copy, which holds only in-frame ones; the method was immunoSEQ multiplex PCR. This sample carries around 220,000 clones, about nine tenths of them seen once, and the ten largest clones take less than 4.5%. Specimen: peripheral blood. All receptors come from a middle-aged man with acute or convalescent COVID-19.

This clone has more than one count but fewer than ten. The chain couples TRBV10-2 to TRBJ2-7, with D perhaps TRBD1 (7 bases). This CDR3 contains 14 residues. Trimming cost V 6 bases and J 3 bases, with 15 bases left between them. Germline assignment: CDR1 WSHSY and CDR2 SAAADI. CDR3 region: CASRRQGGNYEQYF. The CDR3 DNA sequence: TGCGCCAGCAGAAGACAGGGAGGAAACTACGAGCAGTACTTC.

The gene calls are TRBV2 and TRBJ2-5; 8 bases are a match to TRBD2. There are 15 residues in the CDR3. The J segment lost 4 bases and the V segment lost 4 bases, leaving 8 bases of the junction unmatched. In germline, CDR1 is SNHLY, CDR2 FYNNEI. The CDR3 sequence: CASSGETSVRETQYF. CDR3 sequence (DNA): TGTGCCAGCAGTGGTGAGACTAGCGTGCGAGAGACCCAGTACTTC.

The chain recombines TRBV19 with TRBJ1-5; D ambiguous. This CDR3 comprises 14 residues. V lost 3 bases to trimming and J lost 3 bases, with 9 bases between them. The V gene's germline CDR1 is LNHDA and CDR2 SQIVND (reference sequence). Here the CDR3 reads CASSMAGFNQPQHF. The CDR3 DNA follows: TGTGCCAGTAGTATGGCGGGTTTCAATCAGCCCCAGCATTTT.

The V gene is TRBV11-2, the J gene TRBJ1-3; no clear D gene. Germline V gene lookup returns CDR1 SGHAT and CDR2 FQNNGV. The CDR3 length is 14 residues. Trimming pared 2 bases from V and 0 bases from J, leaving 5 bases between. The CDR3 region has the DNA TGTGCCAGCAGCTTAATGCGCTCTGGAAACACCATATATTTT. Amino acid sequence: CASSLMRSGNTIYF.